Listed below are T cell receptor beta chains from one sample, sequenced in a study of shared clonotypes between healthy human individuals. Using immunoSEQ multiplex PCR, the repertoire was profiled, and TCRdb retains in-frame clones only, with some absent. The data contain some 1 million clones, around 76% of them singletons. Sequencing was done on a sample of memory CD4+ T cells sorted from blood. Receptor source: a man between 18 and 29 years old in good health. The CDR3 runs from the conserved cysteine through the conserved F or W. Fields, in order: V gene, J gene, CDR3 protein.

TRBV27,TRBJ1-5,CASSLSASLAISPQHF
TRBV30,TRBJ1-2,CAWRSGAWGSYTF
TRBV27,TRBJ1-4,CASGPMGEKLFF
TRBV7-7,TRBJ2-7,CASSSDSIEQYF
TRBV27,TRBJ2-7,CASTKTALGVDEQYF
TRBV10-3,TRBJ2-5,CAISEGAVQETQYF
TRBV5-1,TRBJ2-7,CASSRAEAYEQYF
TRBV6-1,TRBJ1-2,CASSDGSPYGYTF
TRBV28,TRBJ1-3,CASIRGLGNTIYF
TRBV15,TRBJ2-6,CATSRPGSGANVLTF
TRBV4-1,TRBJ2-3,CASSLLGLAGVLGADTQYF
TRBV7-9,TRBJ1-6,CASSLHGSPLHF
TRBV9,TRBJ2-3,CASSVDAGDFADTQYF
TRBV30,TRBJ2-5,CAWSGLIQETQYF
TRBV28,TRBJ1-6,CASNKVGGAHSPLHF
TRBV14,TRBJ2-6,CASSPNRANVLTF
TRBV2,TRBJ1-5,CASSGQTHSNQPQHF
TRBV7-9,TRBJ2-5,CASSGPSETQYF
TRBV2,TRBJ1-4,CASSAGGRPEKLFF
TRBV5-8,TRBJ2-1,CASSLPSSYNEQFF
TRBV6-5,TRBJ1-5,CASSRRQDQPQHF
TRBV30,TRBJ1-5,CAWSGTLNQPQHF
TRBV7-2,TRBJ1-3,CASSSDRGSGNTIYF
TRBV9,TRBJ2-7,CASSLQDSGYEQYF
TRBV6-6,TRBJ1-1,CASSYSWQTNTEAFF
TRBV5-1,TRBJ1-2,CASSLAQPGPNGYTF
TRBV6-5,TRBJ2-1,CASSLTGGLFNEQFF
TRBV5-6,TRBJ2-5,CASSPRLEETQYF
TRBV4-3,TRBJ2-7,CASSERGKSYEQYF
TRBV28,TRBJ2-7,CATPQGYIYEQYF
TRBV18,TRBJ2-7,CASSPPASGGSEQYF
TRBV7-2,TRBJ2-7,CASSLARGPSSYEQYF
TRBV2,TRBJ1-1,CASSDQANTEAFF
TRBV5-1,TRBJ2-5,CASRITGGPQETQYF
TRBV7-2,TRBJ1-2,CASSPFSGGYTF
TRBV30,TRBJ2-2,CAWSRWEKGGELFF
TRBV6-5,TRBJ2-7,CASTLAGKGGEQYF
TRBV6-5,TRBJ2-2,CATSGAGHTGELFF
TRBV6-1,TRBJ1-6,CASSGIVTNSPLHF
TRBV6-1,TRBJ2-1,CASSAQRTGGNEQFF
TRBV7-8,TRBJ1-5,CASSLGLLRDQPQHF
TRBV6-6,TRBJ1-1,CASSQTGGRGNTEAFF
TRBV4-3,TRBJ2-6,CASSFRTVGSGANVLTF
TRBV2,TRBJ2-2,CASSRLGASTGELFF
TRBV9,TRBJ1-5,CASSAGTGGQPQHF
TRBV11-2,TRBJ2-3,CASSSVMGLAGSTDTQYF
TRBV5-1,TRBJ2-6,CASSLLDRGMAGANVLTF
TRBV27,TRBJ1-6,CASSFGDSPLHF
TRBV7-9,TRBJ1-2,CASSLFSLGVSFGYTF
TRBV19,TRBJ2-1,CASSIDGAYSYNEQFF
TRBV19,TRBJ1-4,CASSIETRERGKLFF
TRBV5-1,TRBJ1-2,CASSLGRGNYGYTF
TRBV5-1,TRBJ2-3,CASSFGRGNGDTQYF
TRBV19,TRBJ2-1,CASTTDGEGEQFF
TRBV7-2,TRBJ2-5,CASSATSGRETQYF
TRBV18,TRBJ2-2,CASSPSTAGENTGELFF
TRBV10-3,TRBJ1-4,CAISEGTANEKLFF